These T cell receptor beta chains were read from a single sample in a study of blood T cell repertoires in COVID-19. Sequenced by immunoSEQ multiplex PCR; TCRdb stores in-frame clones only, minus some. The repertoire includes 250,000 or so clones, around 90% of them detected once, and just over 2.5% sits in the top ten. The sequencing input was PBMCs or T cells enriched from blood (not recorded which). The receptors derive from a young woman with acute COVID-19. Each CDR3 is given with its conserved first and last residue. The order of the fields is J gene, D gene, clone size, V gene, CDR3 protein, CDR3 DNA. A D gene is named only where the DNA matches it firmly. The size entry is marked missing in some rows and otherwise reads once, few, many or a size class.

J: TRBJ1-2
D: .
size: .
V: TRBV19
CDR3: CASSIERGNLWYGYTF
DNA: TGTGCCAGTAGTATTGAAAGGGGAAATCTTTGGTATGGCTACACCTTC

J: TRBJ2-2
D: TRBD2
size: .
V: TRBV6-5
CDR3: CASSYLLARGELFF
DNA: TGTGCCAGCAGTTACCTACTAGCGAGGGGGGAGCTGTTTTTT

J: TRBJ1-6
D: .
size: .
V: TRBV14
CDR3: CASRRGSYNSPLHF
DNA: TGTGCCAGCAGAAGGGGCAGCTATAATTCACCCCTCCACTTT

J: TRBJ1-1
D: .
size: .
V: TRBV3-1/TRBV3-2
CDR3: CASSQEDRPNTEAFF
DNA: TGTGCCAGCAGCCAAGAAGACAGGCCGAACACTGAAGCTTTCTTT

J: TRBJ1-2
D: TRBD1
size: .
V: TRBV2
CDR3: CASSESGQHGYTF
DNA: TGTGCCAGCAGTGAATCGGGACAGCATGGCTACACCTTC

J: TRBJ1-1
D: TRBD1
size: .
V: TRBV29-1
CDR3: CSVDETGGEAFF
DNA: TGCAGCGTTGATGAGACAGGGGGAGAAGCTTTCTTT

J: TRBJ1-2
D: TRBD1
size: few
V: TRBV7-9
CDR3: CASSRPGQGYGYTF
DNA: TGTGCCAGCAGTCGACCGGGACAGGGGTATGGCTACACCTTC

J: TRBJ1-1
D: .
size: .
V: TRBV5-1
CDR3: CASSSDSLPEAFF
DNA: TGCGCCAGCAGCTCAGACAGCCTACCCGAAGCTTTCTTT

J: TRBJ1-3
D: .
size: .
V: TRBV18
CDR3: CASSPQPAGLRSGNTIYF
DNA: TGTGCCAGCTCACCACAACCGGCAGGGCTAAGGAGTGGAAACACCATATATTTT

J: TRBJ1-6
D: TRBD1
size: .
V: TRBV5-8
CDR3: CASSSFVGKGARNSPLHF
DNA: TGTGCCAGCAGCTCATTTGTTGGGAAGGGGGCGCGGAATTCACCCCTCCACTTT

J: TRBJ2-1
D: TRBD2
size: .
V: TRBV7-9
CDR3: CASSLFSRTSGGKQFF
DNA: TGTGCCAGCAGCTTATTCTCTCGGACTAGCGGTGGCAAGCAGTTCTTC

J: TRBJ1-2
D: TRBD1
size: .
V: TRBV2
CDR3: CASSQGQGRVGGYTF
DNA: TGTGCCAGCAGTCAGGGACAGGGCAGGGTGGGTGGCTACACCTTC

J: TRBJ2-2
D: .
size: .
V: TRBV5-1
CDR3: CASSLSPSGELFF
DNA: TGCGCCAGCAGCTTGAGCCCGTCCGGGGAGCTGTTTTTT

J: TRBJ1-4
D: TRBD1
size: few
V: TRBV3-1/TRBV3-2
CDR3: CASSPGQGFEKLFF
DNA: TGTGCCAGCAGCCCTGGACAGGGTTTTGAAAAACTGTTTTTT

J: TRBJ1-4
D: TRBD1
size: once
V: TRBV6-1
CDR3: CASSESEGTGVFF
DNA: TGTGCCAGCAGTGAAAGTGAAGGGACAGGAGTGTTTTTT

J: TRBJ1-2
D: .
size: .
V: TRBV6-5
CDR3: CATATDRGAFGYTF
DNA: TGTGCCACAGCCACCGACCGCGGGGCCTTTGGCTACACCTTC

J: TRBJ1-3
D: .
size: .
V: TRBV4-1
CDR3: CASSQGGTLTSGNTIYF
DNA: TGCGCCAGCAGCCAAGGGGGGACTCTAACCTCTGGAAACACCATATATTTT

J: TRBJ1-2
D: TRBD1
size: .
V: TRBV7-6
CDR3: CASSPGGPYGYTF
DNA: TGTGCCAGCAGCCCAGGGGGCCCCTATGGCTACACCTTC

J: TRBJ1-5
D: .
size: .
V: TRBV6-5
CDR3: CASSLFSSSNQPQHF
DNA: TGTGCCAGCAGCCTATTCTCTAGTAGCAATCAGCCCCAGCATTTT

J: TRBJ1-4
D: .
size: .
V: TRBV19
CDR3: CASSWSGAEKLFF
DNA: TGTGCCAGTAGTTGGTCAGGGGCGGAAAAACTGTTTTTT

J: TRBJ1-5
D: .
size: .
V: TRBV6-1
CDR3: CASSEAAGTRNQPQHF
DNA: TGTGCCAGCAGTGAAGCGGCGGGGACTCGCAATCAGCCCCAGCATTTT

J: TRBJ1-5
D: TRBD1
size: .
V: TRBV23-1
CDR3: CASSLGTVNQPQHF
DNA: TGCGCCAGCAGTCTTGGGACAGTCAATCAGCCCCAGCATTTT

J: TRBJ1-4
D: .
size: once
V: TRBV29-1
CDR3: CSVPQGGTNEKLFF
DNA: TGCAGCGTTCCACAGGGCGGAACTAATGAAAAACTGTTTTTT

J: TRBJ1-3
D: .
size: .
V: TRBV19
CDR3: CASSMGARGNTIYF
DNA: TGTGCCAGTAGTATGGGGGCCCGTGGAAACACCATATATTTT

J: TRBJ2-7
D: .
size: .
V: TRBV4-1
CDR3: CASSHPNVGGTYEQYF
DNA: TGCGCCAGCAGCCACCCGAATGTGGGGGGAACCTACGAGCAGTACTTC

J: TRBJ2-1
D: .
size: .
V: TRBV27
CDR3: CASSNEQLQDEQFF
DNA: TGTGCCAGCAGCAACGAACAACTACAGGATGAGCAGTTCTTC

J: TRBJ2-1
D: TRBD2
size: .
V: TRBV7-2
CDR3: CASGTSGGAHNEQFF
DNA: TGTGCCAGTGGGACTAGCGGGGGGGCTCACAATGAGCAGTTCTTC

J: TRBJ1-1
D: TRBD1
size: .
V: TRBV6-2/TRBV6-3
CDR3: CASSSVLGTGTAGGNTEAFF
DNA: TGTGCCAGCAGTTCTGTTCTCGGGACAGGGACTGCAGGTGGGAACACTGAAGCTTTCTTT

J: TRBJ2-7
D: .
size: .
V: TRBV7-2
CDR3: CASSLWAGTPGEQYF
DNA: TGTGCCAGCAGTCTGTGGGCGGGGACCCCTGGCGAGCAGTACTTC

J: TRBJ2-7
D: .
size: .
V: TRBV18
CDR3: CASTGSRTESYEQYF
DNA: TGTGCCAGCACGGGGTCAAGGACTGAATCCTACGAGCAGTACTTC

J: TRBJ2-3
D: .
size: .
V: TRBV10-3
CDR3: CAISGGSTDTQYF
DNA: TGTGCCATCAGCGGCGGCAGCACAGATACGCAGTATTTT

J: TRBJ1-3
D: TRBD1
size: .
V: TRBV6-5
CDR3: CASSRQGTGNTIYF
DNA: TGTGCCAGCAGTCGACAGGGGACTGGAAACACCATATATTTT

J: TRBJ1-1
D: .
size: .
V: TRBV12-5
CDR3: CASGSPDNLNTEAFF
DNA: TGTGCTAGTGGTTCCCCGGACAACTTGAACACTGAAGCTTTCTTT

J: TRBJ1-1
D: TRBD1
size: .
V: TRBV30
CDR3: CAWSVNRQGNTEAFF
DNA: TGTGCCTGGAGTGTAAATAGACAGGGGAACACTGAAGCTTTCTTT

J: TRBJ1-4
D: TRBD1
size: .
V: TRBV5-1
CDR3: CASSLMGQGSEKLFF
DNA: TGCGCCAGCAGCTTGATGGGACAGGGGAGTGAAAAACTGTTTTTT

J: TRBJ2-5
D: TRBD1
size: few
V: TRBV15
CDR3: CATSRVRDRGETQYF
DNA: TGTGCCACCAGCAGAGTCCGAGACAGGGGAGAGACCCAGTACTTC

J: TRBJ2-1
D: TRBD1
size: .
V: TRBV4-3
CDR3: CASSLSLRQGGYNEQFF
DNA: TGCGCCAGCAGCCTTTCCTTACGACAGGGGGGCTACAATGAGCAGTTCTTC

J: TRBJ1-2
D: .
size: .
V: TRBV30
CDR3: CAGGTAFGYTF
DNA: TGTGCCGGCGGGACGGCCTTTGGCTACACCTTC

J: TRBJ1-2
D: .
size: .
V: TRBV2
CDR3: CASRGESNYGYTF
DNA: TGTGCCAGCAGAGGAGAATCTAACTATGGCTACACCTTC

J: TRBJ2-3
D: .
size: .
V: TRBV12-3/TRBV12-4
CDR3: CASSRQSPDTQYF
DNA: TGTGCCAGCAGTCGACAGTCTCCAGATACGCAGTATTTT

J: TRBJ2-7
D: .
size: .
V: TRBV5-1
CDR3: CASSLAGEYIFAGTQTYEQYF
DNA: TGCGCCAGCAGCTTGGCGGGAGAATATATATTCGCCGGGACTCAGACCTACGAGCAGTACTTC

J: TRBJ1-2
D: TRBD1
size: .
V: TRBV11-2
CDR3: CASSLDPGQRDTF
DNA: TGTGCCAGCAGCTTAGATCCGGGACAGAGGGACACCTTC

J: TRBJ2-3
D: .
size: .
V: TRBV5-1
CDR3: CASSHSFGGSSTDTQYF
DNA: TGCGCCAGCAGCCACTCCTTTGGGGGCTCTAGCACAGATACGCAGTATTTT

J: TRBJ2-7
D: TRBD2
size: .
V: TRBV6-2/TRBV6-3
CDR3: CASNPSGGPSYEQYF
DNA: TGTGCCAGCAACCCTAGCGGGGGACCCTCCTACGAGCAGTACTTC

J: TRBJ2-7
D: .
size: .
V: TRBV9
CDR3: CASSVSVGPYEQYF
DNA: TGTGCCAGCAGCGTAAGTGTGGGCCCCTACGAGCAGTACTTC

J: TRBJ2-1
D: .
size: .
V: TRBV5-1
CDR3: CASSQSRGTYNEQFF
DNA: TGCGCCAGCAGCCAATCTAGGGGAACCTACAATGAGCAGTTCTTC

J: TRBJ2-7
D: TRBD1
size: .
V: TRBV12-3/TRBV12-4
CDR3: CATKDRGEYEQYF
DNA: TGTGCCACCAAGGACAGGGGGGAGTACGAGCAGTACTTC

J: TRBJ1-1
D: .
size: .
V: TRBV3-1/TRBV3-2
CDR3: CASSQGRGDAEAFF
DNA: TGTGCCAGCAGCCAGGGCAGGGGCGACGCTGAAGCTTTCTTT

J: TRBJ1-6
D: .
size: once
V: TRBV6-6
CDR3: CASSRREYNSPLHF
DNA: TGTGCCAGCAGTCGCAGGGAATATAATTCACCCCTCCACTTT

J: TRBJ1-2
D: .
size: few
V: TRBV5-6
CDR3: CASSLDSYGYTF
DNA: TGTGCCAGCAGCTTGGACAGCTATGGCTACACCTTC

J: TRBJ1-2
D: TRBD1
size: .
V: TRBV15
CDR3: CATSTTGAANYGYTF
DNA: TGTGCCACCAGCACAACAGGGGCCGCGAACTATGGCTACACCTTC

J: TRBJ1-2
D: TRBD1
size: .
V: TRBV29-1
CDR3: CSVGQDPNYGYTF
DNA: TGCAGCGTAGGACAGGACCCAAACTATGGCTACACCTTC

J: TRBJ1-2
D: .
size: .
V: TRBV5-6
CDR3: CASSLAVTSYGYTF
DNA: TGTGCCAGCAGCTTGGCCGTAACGAGCTATGGCTACACCTTC

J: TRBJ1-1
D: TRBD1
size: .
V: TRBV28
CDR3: CASSFPGQGKDTEAFF
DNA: TGTGCCAGCAGTTTCCCAGGACAGGGGAAGGACACTGAAGCTTTCTTT

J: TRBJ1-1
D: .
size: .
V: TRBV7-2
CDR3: CASSPRLFLGTEAFF
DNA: TGTGCCAGCAGCCCCCGACTGTTCCTCGGGACTGAAGCTTTCTTT

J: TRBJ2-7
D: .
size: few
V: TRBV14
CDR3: CASSPNPRGRTYEQYF
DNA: TGTGCCAGCAGTCCAAACCCGCGGGGGCGCACCTACGAGCAGTACTTC

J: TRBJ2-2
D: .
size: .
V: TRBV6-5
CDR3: CASSPTTSNTGELFF
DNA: TGTGCCAGCAGTCCGACAACTTCGAACACCGGGGAGCTGTTTTTT